The clone carrying this TCR beta chain was counted many times. Time point here: patch test 1, 2 weeks after DPC sensitization. Treatment here: therapeutic diphenylcyclopropenone sensitization with weekly scalp DPC. Trimming removed 8 bases at V and 4 bases at J, with 12 bases between. The CDR3 has 12 amino acids. Germline lookup yields CDR1 MDHEN and CDR2 SYDVKM. These data come from a study of human T cells and chemical hapten exposure. One entry per CDR3 protein, called by TCRdb with MiXCR from the RACE reads. There are some 380,000 distinct CDR3 sequences in the sample; approximately 4.4% occur only once, and 2% to 2.5% lies in the top ten.

This specimen consisted of whole blood, obtained in connection with sensitization to the hapten diphenylcyclopropenone (DPC). The genes are TRBV28 and TRBJ2-7; D may be TRBD1 or TRBD2 (5 bases each). The receptor's source is a woman in her forties or fifties with alopecia areata. Some clones in this sample may be carry-over from other donors' samples. The CDR3 reads CASSGTGYEQYF. The DNA for the CDR3 is TGTGCCAGCTCGGGGACCGGTTACGAGCAGTACTTC.